A selection of T cell receptor beta chains follows, all from one sample in a study of T cell changes during pregnancy in multiple sclerosis. Using immunoSEQ multiplex PCR, the repertoire was profiled, and TCRdb retains in-frame clones only, with some absent. The repertoire has under 55,000 clones, around 94% of them found once; the top ten carry around 0.31%. The material sequenced was CD4+ T cells from peripheral blood mononuclear cells, taken in the third trimester of pregnancy. The receptors were gathered from a female donor with multiple sclerosis, enrolled in a pregnancy study. Each CDR3 is given with its conserved first and last residue. D genes are given only for firm matches. Clone sizes are given selectively: once, few, many, or a class where the clone is expanded.

>.|.|TRBJ2-3|15|TRBV7-3
CASSLRSGLGDTQYF
TGTGCCAGCAGCTTAAGAAGCGGATTAGGAGATACGCAGTATTTT
>TRBD1|few|TRBJ2-7|12|TRBV6-1
CASMTGYYEQYF
TGTGCCAGCATGACAGGGTACTACGAGCAGTACTTC
>.|.|TRBJ1-2|11|TRBV2
CASRSYYGYTF
TGTGCCAGCAGGTCCTACTATGGCTACACCTTC
>TRBD1|.|TRBJ1-2|15|TRBV5-1
CASSLARGGGDGYTF
TGCGCCAGCAGCTTGGCCCGTGGAGGGGGCGATGGCTACACCTTC
>TRBD1|.|TRBJ1-4|14|TRBV18
CASSPTGGDEKLFF
TGTGCCAGCTCACCCACAGGGGGAGATGAAAAACTGTTTTTT
>TRBD2|.|TRBJ2-5|15|TRBV27
CASSPLAGQQETQYF
TGTGCCAGCAGTCCGCTAGCGGGCCAACAAGAGACCCAGTACTTC
>TRBD2|.|TRBJ2-1|16|TRBV19
CASTSGLAGAYNEQFF
TGTGCCAGTACCTCGGGACTAGCGGGAGCCTACAATGAGCAGTTCTTC
>.|once|TRBJ1-1|14|TRBV7-9
CASSIGQRNTEAFF
TGTGCCAGCAGCATAGGACAGAGGAACACTGAAGCTTTCTTT
>TRBD1|few|TRBJ1-2|15|TRBV27
CASSPGQTINYGYTF
TGTGCCAGCAGTCCGGGACAGACGATAAACTATGGCTACACCTTC
>.|.|TRBJ1-2|13|TRBV29-1
CSSLGGSNYGYTF
TGCAGCTCCCTAGGCGGGTCCAACTATGGCTACACCTTC
>TRBD1|.|TRBJ2-5|15|TRBV2
CASSEAAGGQETQYF
TGTGCCAGCAGTGAAGCGGCAGGGGGCCAAGAGACCCAGTACTTC
>.|.|TRBJ2-5|12|TRBV4-1
CASSHMREAQYF
TGCGCCAGCAGCCACATGAGGGAGGCCCAGTACTTC
>TRBD2|.|TRBJ2-3|19|TRBV9
CASSIGLAGHTSSTDTQYF
TGTGCCAGCAGCATCGGACTAGCGGGACACACATCTAGCACAGATACGCAGTATTTT
>TRBD2|once|TRBJ2-1|14|TRBV18
CASSPSSGNGEQFF
TGTGCCAGCTCACCATCTAGCGGGAACGGTGAGCAGTTCTTC
>.|.|TRBJ2-7|11|TRBV30
CAWSKTYEQYF
TGTGCCTGGAGTAAGACTTACGAGCAGTACTTC
>TRBD2|.|TRBJ2-1|14|TRBV19
CASRLAGGDNEQFF
TGTGCCAGTAGATTGGCGGGAGGGGACAATGAGCAGTTCTTC
>TRBD1|once|TRBJ1-3|16|TRBV5-6
CASSLLGTGNGNTIYF
TGTGCCAGCAGCTTGTTGGGGACAGGGAATGGAAACACCATATATTTT
>.|once|TRBJ2-1|13|TRBV28
CASSSGGYNEQFF
TGTGCCAGCAGTAGCGGAGGGTACAATGAGCAGTTCTTC
>TRBD1|.|TRBJ2-7|15|TRBV5-1
CASSSLSGQGYEQYF
TGCGCCAGCAGCTCCCTATCGGGACAGGGCTACGAGCAGTACTTC
>.|.|TRBJ2-1|13|TRBV9
CASSVGADVAQFF
TGTGCCAGCAGCGTAGGGGCTGACGTTGCGCAGTTCTTC
>TRBD2|.|TRBJ2-4|18|TRBV2
CASSELAGGPGAKNIQYF
TGTGCCAGCAGTGAATTAGCGGGAGGGCCTGGGGCCAAAAACATTCAGTACTTC
>.|.|TRBJ1-2|14|TRBV6-4
CASSPGDLNYGYTF
TGTGCCAGCAGCCCAGGGGATCTAAACTATGGCTACACCTTC
>.|.|TRBJ2-5|14|TRBV18
CASSPTGVQETQYF
TGTGCCAGCTCACCTACAGGCGTCCAAGAGACCCAGTACTTC
>TRBD1|.|TRBJ1-3|18|TRBV13
CASSPGQASLISGNTIYF
TGTGCCAGCAGCCCGGGACAGGCATCCTTAATCTCTGGAAACACCATATATTTT
>TRBD2|.|TRBJ2-2|15|TRBV27
CASSGLAGVVGELFF
TGTGCCAGCAGTGGACTAGCGGGAGTGGTCGGGGAGCTGTTTTTT
>TRBD1|.|TRBJ1-4|17|TRBV7-8
CASSLDFKGAFNEKLFF
TGTGCCAGCAGCTTAGATTTCAAGGGGGCATTTAATGAAAAACTGTTTTTT
>.|.|TRBJ2-1|15|TRBV14
CASSPLSGFHNEQFF
TGTGCCAGCAGCCCTTTAAGCGGATTTCACAATGAGCAGTTCTTC
>TRBD1|.|TRBJ1-4|15|TRBV5-4
CASSPGTGSGEKLFF
TGTGCCAGCAGCCCAGGGACAGGGTCGGGTGAAAAACTGTTTTTT
>TRBD2|.|TRBJ2-3|16|TRBV6-5
CASSYSGGRPTDTQYF
TGTGCCAGCAGTTACTCGGGCGGGAGGCCCACAGATACGCAGTATTTT
>.|once|TRBJ1-6|17|TRBV27
CASRSWLRDGQNSPLHF
TGTGCCAGCAGGTCTTGGTTGAGGGACGGACAGAATTCACCCCTCCACTTT
>.|.|TRBJ2-1|12|TRBV6-5
CASTGAHNEQFF
TGTGCCAGCACTGGGGCTCACAATGAGCAGTTCTTC
>TRBD1|.|TRBJ1-5|16|TRBV28
CASSFTGGFGNQPQHF
TGTGCCAGCAGTTTTACAGGGGGGTTTGGAAATCAGCCCCAGCATTTT
>.|.|TRBJ2-7|13|TRBV18
CASSPGINYEQYF
TGTGCCAGCTCACCCGGGATAAATTACGAGCAGTACTTC
>TRBD1|.|TRBJ2-2|14|TRBV6-5
CASKIRTGPGELFF
TGTGCCAGCAAAATCCGGACAGGGCCCGGGGAGCTGTTTTTT
>TRBD1|.|TRBJ1-2|13|TRBV10-3
CAIRIDRDYGYTF
TGTGCCATCCGGATAGACAGGGACTATGGCTACACCTTC
>TRBD1|.|TRBJ1-6|14|TRBV30
CAWRVNRGNSPLHF
TGTGCCTGGAGGGTTAACAGGGGTAATTCACCCCTCCACTTT
>TRBD1|once|TRBJ2-3|16|TRBV5-1
CASSSNPGQGTDTQYF
TGCGCCAGCAGCAGCAACCCGGGACAGGGCACAGATACGCAGTATTTT
>TRBD2|.|TRBJ2-7|15|TRBV28
CASSHSGRVGYEQYF
TGTGCCAGCAGTCATAGCGGGAGGGTAGGTTACGAGCAGTACTTC
>TRBD1|once|TRBJ1-1|15|TRBV6-1
CASRSRDRVLTEAFF
TGTGCCAGCAGATCCCGGGACAGGGTACTAACTGAAGCTTTCTTT
>TRBD1|few|TRBJ1-5|14|TRBV2
CASSVGTAYQPQHF
TGTGCCAGCAGTGTTGGGACAGCCTATCAGCCCCAGCATTTT
>.|.|TRBJ1-6|12|TRBV11-3
CASSSGNSPLHF
TGTGCCAGCAGCTCAGGGAATTCACCCCTCCACTTT
>.|.|TRBJ2-4|15|TRBV28
CASSLSRTGKNIQYF
TGTGCCAGCAGTTTATCCCGTACAGGCAAAAACATTCAGTACTTC
>.|.|TRBJ1-1|15|TRBV9
CASSVGGQMNTEAFF
TGTGCCAGCAGCGTAGGTGGACAGATGAACACTGAAGCTTTCTTT
>.|.|TRBJ1-2|14|TRBV6-5
CASSPTRDTYGYTF
TGTGCCAGCAGCCCTACCCGGGACACCTATGGCTACACCTTC
>.|.|TRBJ1-6|13|TRBV5-6
CASSLARGTPLHF
TGTGCCAGCAGCTTGGCAAGGGGGACACCCCTCCACTTT
>.|.|TRBJ2-7|14|TRBV6-6
CASSPRVRGYEQYF
TGTGCCAGCAGTCCCAGGGTTCGTGGCTACGAGCAGTACTTC
>.|.|TRBJ1-5|14|TRBV7-8
CASSLAGRNQPQHF
TGTGCCAGCAGCTTAGCGGGGCGCAATCAGCCCCAGCATTTT
>TRBD1|.|TRBJ2-7|15|TRBV7-7
CASSPGQGPPYEQYF
TGTGCCAGCAGCCCGGGACAGGGGCCTCCCTACGAGCAGTACTTC
>TRBD1|.|TRBJ2-2|17|TRBV5-1
CASSWDKDRGPTGELFF
TGCGCCAGCAGCTGGGACAAGGACAGGGGGCCGACCGGGGAGCTGTTTTTT
>.|few|TRBJ1-1|12|TRBV6-5
CASSSRRTEAFF
TGTGCCAGCAGCTCCAGGAGGACTGAAGCTTTCTTT
>.|.|TRBJ1-5|16|TRBV28
CASSRSQSVSGQPQHF
TGTGCCAGCAGTCGATCACAGTCGGTCTCTGGTCAGCCCCAGCATTTT
>TRBD2|once|TRBJ2-1|17|TRBV4-3
CASSLRLAGGQYNEQFF
TGCGCCAGCAGCCTTAGACTAGCGGGGGGGCAATACAATGAGCAGTTCTTC
>TRBD1|.|TRBJ1-2|16|TRBV7-3
CASSLTGTGTNYGYTF
TGTGCCAGCAGCTTAACTGGGACAGGGACAAACTATGGCTACACCTTC